A selection of T cell receptor beta chains follows, all from one sample in a study of control samples from healthy donors and cancer patients. The assay was immunoSEQ multiplex PCR, and TCRdb's table has in-frame clones only and misses some. In the table there are 100,000 to 150,000 clones, over 75% of which are singletons. Sequenced sample: blood. Every receptor here comes from a man between 35 and 55 years old in good health. Both conserved end residues are trimmed from each CDR3. A D gene is named only where the DNA matches it firmly.

d_call: NA; v_call: TRBV19; cdr3_length: 10; cdr3_aa: ASARGAETQY
d_call: TRBD1; v_call: TRBV7-8; cdr3_length: 15; cdr3_aa: ASSLGTGYRYGNTIY
d_call: TRBD1; v_call: TRBV6-5; cdr3_length: 12; cdr3_aa: ASNDRGYTGELF
d_call: NA; v_call: TRBV7-2; cdr3_length: 10; cdr3_aa: ASSRHSYEQY
d_call: NA; v_call: TRBV18; cdr3_length: 12; cdr3_aa: ASSPGQGRETQY
d_call: NA; v_call: TRBV30; cdr3_length: 10; cdr3_aa: AWTGKPDTQY
d_call: TRBD2; v_call: TRBV11-3; cdr3_length: 16; cdr3_aa: ASSLGLAGRAFYNEQF
d_call: TRBD1; v_call: TRBV6-2/TRBV6-3; cdr3_length: 11; cdr3_aa: ASSPPQGTEAF
d_call: NA; v_call: TRBV6-5; cdr3_length: 12; cdr3_aa: ASKKASGANVLT
d_call: NA; v_call: TRBV7-3; cdr3_length: 13; cdr3_aa: ASSPTGLAKNIQY
d_call: NA; v_call: TRBV11-3; cdr3_length: 13; cdr3_aa: ASSLAGARTDTQY
d_call: TRBD1; v_call: TRBV25-1; cdr3_length: 12; cdr3_aa: ASSEGQSVYEQY
d_call: NA; v_call: TRBV7-2; cdr3_length: 13; cdr3_aa: ASSLDAGRGTEAF
d_call: NA; v_call: TRBV27; cdr3_length: 11; cdr3_aa: ASRGWGYYEQY
d_call: NA; v_call: TRBV30; cdr3_length: 15; cdr3_aa: AWILSRSTTSNYGYT
d_call: NA; v_call: TRBV6-6; cdr3_length: 13; cdr3_aa: AIENGTPLGDGYT
d_call: TRBD1; v_call: TRBV7-9; cdr3_length: 16; cdr3_aa: ASSNPGDRGLTNEKLF
d_call: NA; v_call: TRBV7-8; cdr3_length: 12; cdr3_aa: ASSLGPAGDTQY
d_call: NA; v_call: TRBV25-1; cdr3_length: 15; cdr3_aa: ASSDLGGGEEYNEQF
d_call: NA; v_call: TRBV7-8; cdr3_length: 11; cdr3_aa: ASSSEGREKLF
d_call: TRBD1; v_call: TRBV4-3; cdr3_length: 17; cdr3_aa: ASSQGARTGVISGNTIY
d_call: TRBD1; v_call: TRBV9; cdr3_length: 14; cdr3_aa: ASSVGMDRVPTEAF
d_call: TRBD1; v_call: TRBV5-1; cdr3_length: 14; cdr3_aa: ASSTGTGFRNSPLH
d_call: NA; v_call: TRBV5-1; cdr3_length: 11; cdr3_aa: ASSTQGRDTQY
d_call: TRBD1; v_call: TRBV5-6; cdr3_length: 12; cdr3_aa: ASSLTGEGEKLF
d_call: TRBD1; v_call: TRBV5-4; cdr3_length: 12; cdr3_aa: ASSRQGENTEAF
d_call: NA; v_call: TRBV7-2; cdr3_length: 13; cdr3_aa: ASSSGPEGGYEQY
d_call: TRBD1; v_call: TRBV18; cdr3_length: 13; cdr3_aa: ASSPKTGGDTEAF
d_call: NA; v_call: TRBV21-1; cdr3_length: 15; cdr3_aa: ASSKDLTGLALDEQF
d_call: TRBD1; v_call: TRBV7-2; cdr3_length: 13; cdr3_aa: ASSLGGGGNQPQH
d_call: NA; v_call: TRBV9; cdr3_length: 15; cdr3_aa: ASSVMSYEDMNTEAF
d_call: NA; v_call: TRBV6-5; cdr3_length: 12; cdr3_aa: ASSYGEMNTEAF
d_call: TRBD2; v_call: TRBV7-9; cdr3_length: 9; cdr3_aa: CGGGAETQY
d_call: NA; v_call: TRBV18; cdr3_length: 13; cdr3_aa: ASSPAGAWNTEAF
d_call: NA; v_call: TRBV9; cdr3_length: 12; cdr3_aa: ASSVGGMGQPQH
d_call: TRBD2; v_call: TRBV7-2; cdr3_length: 14; cdr3_aa: ASSPSGARVSREQY
d_call: TRBD1; v_call: TRBV7-2; cdr3_length: 14; cdr3_aa: ASSLTGGSSPYEQY
d_call: TRBD2; v_call: TRBV7-2; cdr3_length: 14; cdr3_aa: ASSLASGAGSDTQY
d_call: NA; v_call: TRBV7-2; cdr3_length: 12; cdr3_aa: ASRRVLGPETQY
d_call: NA; v_call: TRBV12-3/TRBV12-4; cdr3_length: 11; cdr3_aa: ASTRDGPGELF
d_call: NA; v_call: TRBV4-3; cdr3_length: 13; cdr3_aa: ASSQAPGGASEAF